The TCR beta chain under discussion was sequenced for a study of control samples from healthy donors and cancer patients. The CDR3 has 15 amino acids. V lost 3 bases to trimming and J lost 3 bases; unmatched junction nucleotides: 2. Germline loops: CDR1 SGHTA, CDR2 FQGNSA. This table comes from immunoSEQ multiplex PCR, and its TCRdb copy is limited to in-frame clones, with some not included. In the table there are over 150,000 clones, 94% of which are singletons. Specimen: blood. V gene TRBV7-2 combines with J gene TRBJ2-2; 9 nucleotides match TRBD1. The TCR originated in a woman aged 18-29 years in good health. The CDR3: CASSFNRGHTGELFF. The CDR3 DNA follows: TGTGCCAGCAGCTTCAACAGGGGGCACACCGGGGAGCTGTTTTTT.